These 23 T cell receptor beta chains were sequenced from one sample in a study of T-cell reconstitution after alpha-beta-depleted transplantation in children. Library preparation (for TCRbeta) was performed with unique molecular identifiers. MiXCR, run by TCRdb on the PCR reads, gives a single entry per CDR3 protein. In the table there are 500,000 to 600,000 distinct CDR3 sequences, approximately 16% of which are singletons. The sequenced sample was PBMCs from the stem cell graft donor, obtained from the stem cell graft. These receptor sequences come from a human donor who donated a stem cell graft to a child with acute lymphoblastic leukemia.

V is TRBV5-4 and J is TRBJ2-1; possible D gene TRBD2, 5 bases. The V end lost 2 bases, the J end lost 6 bases, and 9 bases lay between the germline ends. Per germline, CDR1 SGHNT and CDR2 YYREEE (reference sequence). The CDR3 totals 13 residues. CDR3 in amino acids: CASSFREGNEQFF. CDR3 in DNA: TGTGCCAGCAGCTTTCGGGAAGGCAATGAGCAGTTCTTC. The full variable domain, its missing parts supplied by reference TRBV5-4 and TRBJ2-1, is ETGVTQSPTHLIKTRGQQVTLRCSSQSGHNTVSWYQQALGQGPQFIFQYYREEENGRGNFPPRFSGLQFPNYSSELNVNALELDDSALYLCASSFREGNEQFFGPGTRLTVL.

This clonotype appeared a few times. The CDR3 reads CASSPSAGTGVLSETQYF. CDR3 in DNA: TGTGCCAGCAGCCCCAGTGCCGGGACAGGGGTCTTGTCAGAGACCCAGTACTTC. The chain carries TRBV6-1 and TRBJ2-5; 10 bases map to TRBD1. From germline, CDR1 is MNHNS and CDR2 SASEGT. V was clipped by 6 bases and J by 4 bases; unmatched bases: 17. The CDR3 contains 18 residues.

The chain links TRBV20-1 to TRBJ1-1; no firm D call. The CDR3 loop spans 11 amino acids. Germline V CDR1 and CDR2: DFQATT, SNEGSKA (reference sequence). Trimming left V 0 bases short and J 8 bases short, with 7 bases between. The CDR3 DNA sequence: TGCAGTGCTAGAGAGGGCAGGGAAGCTTTCTTT. This gives the protein CSAREGREAFF.

The chain couples TRBV25-1 to TRBJ1-2, with D perhaps TRBD1 (5 bases). Germline values: CDR1 MGHDK, CDR2 SYGVNS. V lost 1 base and J lost 9, with 12 bases in between. The CDR3 runs 13 residues. DNA of the CDR3: TGTGCCAGCAGTGAATGGGAGGGGACGAGCTACACCTTC. This sequence encodes CASSEWEGTSYTF.

This clonotype was recorded a few times. The chain couples TRBV7-9 to TRBJ1-2, with 7 bases fitting TRBD1. From germline, CDR1 is SEHNR and CDR2 FQNEAQ (reference sequence). CDR3 length: 13 amino acids. V dropped 0 bases and J dropped 8; count of bases not matched to a gene: 3. The CDR3 bases are TGTGCCAGCAGCTTAGCACAGGGGTACGGCTACACCTTC. Translating gives CASSLAQGYGYTF.

This clonotype was counted between two and nine times. The chain carries TRBV27 and TRBJ2-1; no reliable D call. The CDR3 is 12 residues long. Germline V gene data show CDR1 as MNHEY and CDR2 as SMNVEV (reference sequence). V lost 3 bases and J lost 5, with 5 bases in between. In nucleotides, the CDR3 is TGTGCCAGCAGTTTGAACAACAATGAGCAGTTCTTC. As protein: CASSLNNNEQFF.

The chain's CDR3 is CASSLTMRETTEAFF. For the CDR3, the DNA is TGCGCCAGCAGCCTCACGATGAGGGAGACCACTGAAGCTTTCTTT. The rearrangement joins TRBV5-1 to TRBJ1-1; D remains unclear. The V end was cut by 4 bases, the J end by 4 bases, with 17 bases between. Germline V CDR1 and CDR2: SGHRS, YFSETQ. The CDR3 has 15 residues.

The gene calls are TRBV5-1 and TRBJ2-3, with 7 bases lining up with TRBD1. CDR3 size: 17 residues. Germline loops: CDR1 SGHRS, CDR2 YFSETQ. The V gene end was trimmed by 4 bases and the J gene end by 2 bases; junction bases not matched to a gene: 13. This CDR3 reads CASSEYPGQSFTDTQYF. CDR3 bases: TGCGCCAGCAGCGAATATCCGGGACAGAGTTTCACAGATACGCAGTATTTT.

This sequence joins TRBV11-1 and TRBJ2-4; TRBD1 might be the D (5 bases). CDR1 SGHAT and CDR2 FQDESV come from the germline V gene (reference sequence). The CDR3 length is 18 residues. The ends were cut back, 11 bases at V and 0 bases at J, with 26 bases in the middle. CDR3 in amino acids: CAGFIRQPIILAKNIQYF. CDR3 bases: TGTGCCGGTTTTATCCGACAGCCGATAATACTAGCCAAAAACATTCAGTACTTC. The entire variable domain, with the rest obtained from reference TRBV11-1 and TRBJ2-4, is as follows: EAEVAQSPRYKITEKSQAVAFWCDPISGHATLYWYRQILGQGPELLVQFQDESVVDDSQLPKDRFSAERLKGVDSTLKIQPAELGDSAMYLCAGFIRQPIILAKNIQYFGAGTRLSVL.

The rearrangement uses TRBV29-1 and TRBJ1-1, with no clear D. CDR1 and CDR2 (germline): SQVTM, ANQGSEA. The CDR3 contains 13 residues. Trimming took off 3 bases at V and 1 base at J, with 9 bases between the two ends. CDR3 protein: CSVDPRRNTEAFF. The CDR3 DNA reads as TGCAGCGTTGATCCCAGGAGGAACACTGAAGCTTTCTTT. The variable domain in full, completed from reference TRBV29-1 and TRBJ1-1, reads SAVISQKPSRDICQRGTSLTIQCQVDSQVTMMFWYRQQPGQSLTLIATANQGSEATYESGFVIDKFPISRPNLTFSTLTVSNMSPEDSSIYLCSVDPRRNTEAFFGQGTRLTVV.

The rearrangement uses TRBV20-1 and TRBJ2-7; perhaps TRBD2 as D (5 bases). Deletions cut 2 bases from V and 3 bases from J, with 20 bases between. The CDR3 sequence is 16 residues long. The germline gives CDR1 DFQATT, CDR2 SNEGSKA (reference sequence). The CDR3 spells CSARSLTSEIIYEQYF. For the CDR3, the DNA is TGCAGTGCTAGATCGTTAACTAGTGAAATCATCTACGAGCAGTACTTC.

The chain recombines TRBV20-1 with TRBJ2-3; possibly TRBD1 for D (5 bases). CDR1 is DFQATT, CDR2 SNEGSKA, per germline (reference sequence). The V and J ends lost 3 bases and 5 bases respectively, with 9 bases between them. The length of the CDR3 is 12 residues. This chain's CDR3 is CSARGQGDTQYF. In nucleotides, the CDR3 is TGCAGTGCTAGGGGGCAGGGAGATACGCAGTATTTT.

In its sample, this clonotype was seen many times. The chain joins TRBV7-2 to TRBJ2-1; no definite D call. The V and J ends lost 3 bases and 0 bases respectively, with 6 bases between them. CDR1 is SGHTA, CDR2 FQGNSA, per germline. The length of the CDR3 is 14 residues. In nucleotides, the CDR3 is TGTGCCAGCAGCTTCCCGAGCTCCTACAATGAGCAGTTCTTC. Amino acid sequence: CASSFPSSYNEQFF.

The V gene is TRBV12-3 or TRBV12-4, the J gene TRBJ2-7; the match to TRBD1 covers 7 bases. The V segment lost 6 bases and the J segment 6 bases; nucleotides outside the gene matches: 8. The length of the CDR3 is 13 residues. The CDR3 nucleotides are TGTGCCAGCAGCCTTCACAGGGGTGGCGAGCAGTACTTC. This sequence encodes CASSLHRGGEQYF.

The chain is built from TRBV7-3 and TRBJ2-7, with D possibly being TRBD1 or TRBD2 (5 bases each). The germline V gene encodes CDR1 SGHTA and CDR2 FQGTGA. V was pared by 5 bases and J by 5 bases, with 13 bases between. This CDR3 contains 13 residues. The CDR3 sequence is CASSIKRGDEQYF. DNA of the CDR3: TGTGCCAGCAGCATAAAAAGAGGGGACGAGCAGTACTTC.

This clonotype appeared a few times. This chain connects TRBV6-5 to TRBJ2-5; D call uncertain. The CDR3 loop spans 14 amino acids. Germline values: CDR1 MNHEY, CDR2 SVGAGI. The V end lost 2 bases, the J end lost 4 bases, and 11 bases lay between the germline ends. CDR3 sequence reads: CASSYVRRGETQYF. In DNA form, the CDR3 reads TGTGCCAGCAGTTACGTGAGGAGAGGAGAGACCCAGTACTTC.

This clonotype was detected only a few times. The chain is built from TRBV10-3 and TRBJ2-1, with TRBD1 matching over 12 bases. This CDR3 has 16 residues. V was pared by 6 bases and J by 8 bases, with 11 bases of the junction left unmatched. Germline V gene data show CDR1 as ENHRY and CDR2 as SYGVKD. The CDR3 loop is CAISQGQGAISDEQFF. Here the CDR3 DNA reads TGTGCCATCAGCCAGGGACAGGGGGCTATAAGCGATGAGCAGTTCTTC.

V and J are TRBV7-2 and TRBJ2-5; D perhaps matches TRBD1 (6 bases). CDR3 length equals 15 residues. The germline gives CDR1 SGHTA, CDR2 FQGNSA. V gave up 5 bases and J gave up 5 bases, with 18 bases separating them. CDR3 sequence reads: CASSPPITGLETQYF. The CDR3 DNA follows: TGTGCCAGCAGCCCTCCCATTACAGGGTTGGAGACCCAGTACTTC.

The V and J genes are TRBV7-9 and TRBJ1-1, with a tentative D call TRBD1 (5 bases). The CDR3 runs to 16 residues. From germline, CDR1 is SEHNR and CDR2 FQNEAQ (reference sequence). Trimming pared 5 bases from V and 3 bases from J, leaving 19 bases between. The CDR3 reads CASSPPTGAGDTEAFF. As DNA, the CDR3 is TGTGCCAGCAGCCCCCCTACCGGGGCCGGGGACACTGAAGCTTTCTTT.

The rearrangement joins TRBV24-1 to TRBJ2-5, with TRBD1 identical over 7 bases. Germline values: CDR1 KGHDR, CDR2 SFDVKD. V lost 3 bases to trimming and J lost 5 bases; unmatched junction nucleotides: 5. The CDR3 runs to 14 residues. This chain's CDR3 is CATSDRGQAETQYF. The DNA for the CDR3 is TGTGCCACCAGTGATCGTGGACAGGCGGAGACCCAGTACTTC.

This clonotype has a single count. V is TRBV27 and J is TRBJ2-7; TRBD1 might be the D (6 bases). This CDR3 comprises 14 residues. V lost 7 bases to trimming and J lost 4 bases, with 17 bases between them. Germline loops: CDR1 MNHEY, CDR2 SMNVEV (reference sequence). The DNA of the CDR3 is TGTGCCAGCACTCACGAGGGACATATGTACGAGCAGTACTTC. This codes for CASTHEGHMYEQYF.

The gene calls are TRBV7-9 and TRBJ1-2; 7 nucleotides agree with TRBD1. The J segment lost 3 bases and the V segment lost 5 bases, leaving 6 bases of the junction unmatched. The CDR3 covers 14 residues. CDR1 and CDR2 (germline): SEHNR, FQNEAQ (reference sequence). For the CDR3, the DNA is TGTGCCAGCAGCCAAAACAGGGGAGACTATGGCTACACCTTC. Amino acid sequence: CASSQNRGDYGYTF.

The genes are TRBV7-9 and TRBJ2-3; 12 bases are a match to TRBD1. V shed 4 bases and J 4 bases; nucleotides not matched to a gene: 3. The CDR3 extends over 15 amino acids. Germline V gene data show CDR1 as SEHNR and CDR2 as FQNEAQ (reference sequence). CDR3 in amino acids: CASSSGTGGPDTQYF. In DNA form, the CDR3 reads TGTGCCAGCAGCTCCGGGACAGGGGGCCCAGATACGCAGTATTTT.